This T cell receptor beta chain was profiled in a study of technical replicates of blood from a handful of donors. The CDR3 is 17 amino acids. V lost 0 bases and J lost 2, with 12 bases in between. CDR1 and CDR2 from the germline V gene are SGHRS and YFSETQ. The repertoire was sequenced with immunoSEQ multiplex PCR; TCRdb's copy has only in-frame clones and lacks some. Of about 60,000 clones in the sample, around 87% were seen once. The rearrangement uses TRBV5-1 and TRBJ2-6; the D gene is possibly TRBD1 (5 bases). Sequenced material: PBMCs. The TCR comes from a human donor in good health. Some clones in this sample may be carry-over from other donors' samples. Here the CDR3 reads CASSLGGWGPGANVLTF. Here the CDR3 DNA reads TGCGCCAGCAGCTTGGGCGGCTGGGGCCCTGGGGCCAACGTCCTGACTTTC.